This paragraph covers one T cell receptor (beta chain) sequence. The antigen is undetermined. Using immunoSEQ multiplex PCR, the repertoire was profiled, and TCRdb retains in-frame clones only, with some absent. The data contain about 1.9 million clones, approximately 92% of them singletons. Only CD45RO-negative cells positively selected for CCR7 counted as naive CD8 cells, so terminally differentiated effector memory CD45RA+ cells were excluded. The entry originates in a study of shared clonotypes between healthy human individuals. Turning to the study itself: CD8 memory received one plate per donor, CD8 naive two, CD4 memory three and CD4 naive three.

The ends lost 6 bases at V and 3 bases at J; junction bases unmatched: 9. Germline loops: CDR1 SGHTA, CDR2 FQGNSA. This CDR3 is 17 amino acids long. Study findings and constraints: Generally, naive subsets (rather than memory subsets) showed larger estimated richness.

The clonotype comes from a man between 18 and 29 years old in good health. Some clones in this sample may be carry-over from other donors' samples. The sequenced sample consisted of naive CD8+ T cells from PBMCs. This chain uses TRBV7-2 with TRBJ2-2; 11 bases match TRBD1. The CDR3 sequence is CASRSRDRGWHTGELFF. The CDR3, as DNA: TGTGCCAGCAGGTCTCGGGACAGGGGGTGGCACACCGGGGAGCTGTTTTTT.